The 23 T cell receptor beta chains given below trace back to one sample, sequenced in a study of cytomegalovirus exposure and HLA in healthy donors. The PCR employed 60 Vbeta primers together with 13 Jbeta primers. Clones were sequenced by immunoSEQ multiplex PCR, and TCRdb holds only the in-frame ones, with some missing. The data contain roughly 170,000 clones, 80% of them singletons. The specimen was PBMCs. These receptor sequences come from a boy younger than 18 in good health and CMV-seronegative.

The chain couples TRBV6-5 to TRBJ1-1; D not certain. From germline, CDR1 is MNHEY and CDR2 SVGAGI. This CDR3 spans 15 amino acids. V was clipped by 6 bases and J by 4 bases, with 18 bases between them. This CDR3 reads CASRNAPRASTEAFF. CDR3 sequence (DNA): TGTGCCAGCAGAAACGCACCGAGAGCGAGCACTGAAGCTTTCTTT.

This clone was seen more than once but under ten times. The rearrangement joins TRBV6-1 to TRBJ1-5; D remains unclear. This CDR3 region has 14 residues. V was pared by 6 bases and J by 1 base, with 10 bases between. CDR1 and CDR2 (germline): MNHNS, SASEGT. CDR3 loop: CASSPWESNQPQHF. The CDR3 nucleotides read TGTGCCAGCAGCCCATGGGAGAGCAATCAGCCCCAGCATTTT.

The chain employs TRBV7-6 and TRBJ1-1; D ambiguous. V was pared by 4 bases and J by 3 bases, with 15 bases between. The germline V gene has CDR1 SGHVS and CDR2 FNYEAQ. The CDR3 contains 15 residues. The CDR3 sequence is CASSSREAPYTEAFF. DNA for the CDR3: TGTGCCAGCAGCTCGAGGGAGGCGCCGTACACTGAAGCTTTCTTT.

The chain has TRBV5-4 and TRBJ2-5; perhaps TRBD1 as D (6 bases). V was pared by 0 bases and J by 0 bases, with 9 bases between. The germline V gene encodes CDR1 SGHNT and CDR2 YYREEE (reference sequence). CDR3 length: 15 amino acids. CDR3 DNA sequence: TGTGCCAGCAGCTTGGGCTGGACAGACCAAGAGACCCAGTACTTC. It specifies CASSLGWTDQETQYF.

J is TRBJ2-3 and V is TRBV30, with TRBD2 identical over 8 bases. From germline, CDR1 is GTSNPN and CDR2 SVGIG (reference sequence). V dropped 0 bases and J dropped 10; count of bases not matched to a gene: 12. This CDR3 is built from 15 residues. Here the CDR3 DNA reads TGTGCCTGGAGTGTAGGTCCCGGGGGGGGGCAGGCGCAGTATTTT. This translates into CAWSVGPGGGQAQYF.

The rearrangement uses TRBV27 and TRBJ2-7; 7 bases are a match to TRBD2. The CDR3 consists of 15 residues. Germline CDR1 MNHEY, CDR2 SMNVEV (reference sequence). V shed 0 bases, J shed 3 bases, and the junction held 5 bases outside the gene matches. The CDR3 protein is CASSLSAGAVYEQYF. The CDR3 DNA follows: TGTGCCAGCAGTTTATCTGCGGGAGCTGTCTACGAGCAGTACTTC.

The CDR3 nucleotides read TGTGCCAGCAGCACCGGGACAGGGCTCTACGAGCAGTACTTC. This translates into CASSTGTGLYEQYF. The rearrangement uses TRBV6-5 and TRBJ2-7; TRBD1 matches at 9 bases. The germline CDR1 and CDR2 sequences are MNHEY and SVGAGI. J was trimmed by 3 bases and V by 6 bases; bases with no gene match: 6. This CDR3 is built from 14 residues.

CDR3 DNA sequence: TGTGCCAGCAGCTCGTACCGCAGGGGGGAAATTGGTGGCTACACCTTC. Its translation: CASSSYRRGEIGGYTF. The chain has TRBV13 and TRBJ1-2; 7 positions agree with TRBD1. The CDR3 totals 16 residues. CDR1 is PRHDT and CDR2 is FYEKMQ in the germline V gene (reference sequence). With V trimmed by 4 bases and J by 7 bases, 15 bases remained unmatched.

This clone was counted once. This chain uses TRBV5-4 with TRBJ1-1; TRBD1 matches 8 bases. Germline V CDR1 and CDR2: SGHNT, YYREEE (reference sequence). The ends lost 0 bases at V and 3 bases at J; junction bases unmatched: 4. The CDR3 has 15 residues. CDR3 sequence: CASSLDQGAHTEAFF. The CDR3 DNA is TGTGCCAGCAGCTTGGATCAGGGGGCGCACACTGAAGCTTTCTTT.

The chain is built from TRBV5-6 and TRBJ2-4; D gene ambiguous. The V gene's germline CDR1 is SGHDT and CDR2 YYEEEE. Between the trimmed V and J ends, which lost 1 base and 1 base, there was a span of 9 bases. The CDR3 extends over 15 amino acids. The CDR3 nucleotides read TGTGCCAGCAGCTTGAGCCTTATGGCCAAAAACATTCAGTACTTC. Its protein is CASSLSLMAKNIQYF.

The chain joins TRBV11-3 to TRBJ2-7, with D unresolved. The CDR3 length is 11 residues. Between the trimmed V and J ends, which lost 1 base and 5 bases, there was a span of 3 bases. Germline CDR1 is SGHNT and CDR2 is YENEEA. CDR3 protein: CASSLVDEQYF. In DNA, the CDR3 is TGTGCCAGCAGCTTAGTCGACGAGCAGTACTTC.

The chain recombines TRBV13 with TRBJ2-2; possible D gene TRBD2, 5 bases. This CDR3 is built from 17 residues. The germline V gene encodes CDR1 PRHDT and CDR2 FYEKMQ (reference sequence). Trimming took off 0 bases at V and 5 bases at J, with 16 bases between the two ends. CDR3 region: CASSLGRFSRRTGELFF. The CDR3 nucleotides are TGTGCCAGCAGCTTAGGCCGATTCTCTAGGAGGACCGGGGAGCTGTTTTTT.

This sequence joins TRBV6-4 and TRBJ2-2; possibly TRBD1 for D (6 bases). CDR3 length equals 13 residues. Germline-derived CDR1 and CDR2 are MRHNA and SNTAGT. Trimming removed 4 bases from V and 6 bases from J, with 9 bases in between. CDR3 amino acids: CASSAQGPGELFF. The CDR3 region has the DNA TGTGCCAGCAGTGCACAGGGACCCGGGGAGCTGTTTTTT.

Written as DNA, the CDR3 is TGTGCCAGCAGCACAGGGTTGCTGAACACTGAAGCTTTCTTT. This gives the protein CASSTGLLNTEAFF. This chain uses TRBV7-2 with TRBJ1-1; D possibly corresponds to TRBD1 (6 bases). The CDR3 totals 14 residues. Germline V gene data show CDR1 as SGHTA and CDR2 as FQGNSA. V lost 5 bases and J lost 0, with 10 bases in between.

The V call is TRBV30, the J call TRBJ1-6, with D possibly being TRBD1 (6 bases). The CDR3 loop spans 16 amino acids. V lost 5 bases and J lost 3, with 17 bases in between. CDR1 and CDR2 from the germline V gene are GTSNPN and SVGIG (reference sequence). CDR3 DNA: TGTGCCTGGTATGACCCGGGACAACGCTATAATTCACCCCTCCACTTT. Its protein product is CAWYDPGQRYNSPLHF.

V is TRBV18 and J is TRBJ1-2, with TRBD1 matching over 8 bases. The CDR3 totals 15 residues. Germline lookup yields CDR1 KGHSH and CDR2 LQKENI. Trimming at V came to 4 bases and at J to 8 bases, leaving 12 bases not matched to a gene. CDR3 bases: TGTGCCAGCTCACAAGGACAGGGACGGATAGAAGGCTACACCTTC. Amino acids: CASSQGQGRIEGYTF.

J is TRBJ2-1 and V is TRBV21-1; the tabulated D call, TRBD2, remains unverified against the DNA. TRBV21-1 is listed as a pseudogene. The CDR3 is made up of 15 amino acids. The CDR3 loop is CASSKVLAGYNEQFF. The CDR3 coding sequence is TGTGCCAGCAGCAAAGTCCTGGCGGGATACAATGAGCAGTTCTTC.

This clone was detected only a few times. This CDR3 reads CASSGTGQGARRYEQYF. CDR3 bases: TGTGCCAGCAGTGGGACGGGACAGGGGGCGAGACGCTACGAGCAGTACTTC. The chain uses TRBV6-1 and TRBJ2-7, with TRBD1 matching over 12 bases. V was pared by 4 bases and J by 3 bases, with 10 bases of the junction left unmatched. Germline V lookup: CDR1 MNHNS, CDR2 SASEGT. The CDR3 has 17 residues.

This chain connects TRBV2 to TRBJ2-1; maybe TRBD1 (6 bases). Trimming removed 9 bases from V and 6 bases from J, with 21 bases in between. The CDR3 runs 15 residues. In germline, CDR1 is SNHLY, CDR2 FYNNEI. The CDR3 is CASAEVGGSGNEQFF. In DNA form, the CDR3 reads TGTGCCAGTGCGGAGGTTGGGGGCTCGGGCAATGAGCAGTTCTTC.

V usage is TRBV10-3 and J usage is TRBJ1-1, with D possibly TRBD1 on 5 matching bases. CDR1 is ENHRY and CDR2 is SYGVKD in the germline V gene. V was clipped by 3 bases and J by 1 base, with 18 bases between them. This CDR3 is built from 17 residues. The CDR3 DNA is TGTGCCATCAGTGATTCGGGGTTTGGGACTCAGAACACTGAAGCTTTCTTT. Its translation: CAISDSGFGTQNTEAFF.

This clone has only a few counts. This chain connects TRBV4-1 to TRBJ2-7; 9 bases map to TRBD2. The V gene's germline CDR1 is MGHRA and CDR2 YSYEKL. CDR3 length: 16 amino acids. V trimming: 4 bases; J trimming: 2 bases; junction bases outside the gene matches: 9. The DNA of the CDR3 is TGCGCCAGCAGCCCTCGGACTAGCGACGTTGCCTACGAGCAGTACTTC. Residues: CASSPRTSDVAYEQYF.

The CDR3 sequence is CASSQGRTSGGIEQFF. CDR3 in DNA: TGTGCCAGCAGCCAGGGGAGAACTAGCGGGGGGATTGAGCAGTTCTTC. The chain joins TRBV5-6 to TRBJ2-1, with 12 bases fitting TRBD2. The CDR3 spans 16 residues. Germline V gives CDR1 SGHDT, CDR2 YYEEEE. The V segment lost 4 bases and the J segment 9 bases; nucleotides outside the gene matches: 11.

V usage is TRBV4-2 and J usage is TRBJ1-2; D not resolved. The V gene lost 0 bases and the J gene lost 6 bases, with 17 bases spanning the gap. CDR1 LGHNA and CDR2 YNFKEQ come from the germline V gene. The CDR3 is 16 residues long. The CDR3 sequence is CASSQDGLRGEDGYTF. The CDR3 DNA reads as TGTGCCAGCAGCCAAGACGGGTTGCGGGGTGAGGATGGCTACACCTTC.